A selection of T cell receptor beta chains follows, all from one sample in a study of T cell responses to AZD1222 COVID-19 vaccine. This table comes from immunoSEQ multiplex PCR, and its TCRdb copy is limited to in-frame clones, with some not included. The sample contains some 170,000 clones, 85% to 90% of which appear only once. The starting material was peripheral blood, obtained on day 0 of AZD1222 vaccination. These receptors all come from an adult in good health. Both conserved end residues are part of each CDR3. A D gene is named only where the DNA matches it firmly. Clone size is stated in some rows and not others, as once, few, many or a class when expanded.

v_call: TRBV6-6
clone_size: NA
j_call: TRBJ1-3
d_call: NA
cdr3_aa: CASSPPDSSNTIYF
cdr3_nt: TGTGCCAGCAGTCCGCCGGACAGTTCAAACACCATATATTTT

v_call: TRBV28
clone_size: NA
j_call: TRBJ1-2
d_call: NA
cdr3_aa: CASILPGNYGYTF
cdr3_nt: TGTGCCAGCATCCTCCCAGGGAACTATGGCTACACCTTC

v_call: TRBV10-3
clone_size: NA
j_call: TRBJ2-7
d_call: NA
cdr3_aa: CAISESPKAGTYEQYF
cdr3_nt: TGTGCCATCAGTGAGTCTCCCAAGGCCGGGACTTACGAGCAGTACTTC

v_call: TRBV3-1/TRBV3-2
clone_size: NA
j_call: TRBJ1-3
d_call: NA
cdr3_aa: CASSQEGRSGNTIYF
cdr3_nt: TGTGCCAGCAGCCAAGAGGGTCGGTCTGGAAACACCATATATTTT

v_call: TRBV6-5
clone_size: NA
j_call: TRBJ2-1
d_call: TRBD2
cdr3_aa: CASSSGTTLNEQFF
cdr3_nt: TGTGCCAGCAGTTCCGGGACTACTCTCAATGAGCAGTTCTTC

v_call: TRBV7-9
clone_size: NA
j_call: TRBJ1-5
d_call: NA
cdr3_aa: CASSLGTQNQPQHF
cdr3_nt: TGTGCCAGCAGCTTAGGTACACAGAATCAGCCCCAGCATTTT

v_call: TRBV29-1
clone_size: NA
j_call: TRBJ2-3
d_call: NA
cdr3_aa: CSVQVASRTDTQYF
cdr3_nt: TGCAGCGTTCAAGTAGCGTCTCGCACAGATACGCAGTATTTT

v_call: TRBV6-1
clone_size: NA
j_call: TRBJ2-5
d_call: NA
cdr3_aa: CASSDVAGSVETQYF
cdr3_nt: TGTGCCAGCAGTGACGTTGCAGGATCGGTGGAGACCCAGTACTTC

v_call: TRBV6-5
clone_size: NA
j_call: TRBJ1-4
d_call: TRBD1
cdr3_aa: CASSGGTGGNEKLFF
cdr3_nt: TGTGCCAGCAGCGGGGGGACAGGCGGTAATGAAAAACTGTTTTTT

v_call: TRBV5-1
clone_size: NA
j_call: TRBJ1-2
d_call: TRBD1
cdr3_aa: CASRSPGQGHYGYTF
cdr3_nt: TGCGCCAGCCGTTCCCCGGGACAGGGACACTATGGCTACACCTTC

v_call: TRBV6-5
clone_size: NA
j_call: TRBJ2-7
d_call: TRBD1
cdr3_aa: CASEQGTAYEQYF
cdr3_nt: TGTGCCAGCGAGCAGGGGACAGCCTACGAGCAGTACTTC

v_call: TRBV5-1
clone_size: NA
j_call: TRBJ1-3
d_call: TRBD1
cdr3_aa: CASSSGTASQFSGNTIYF
cdr3_nt: TGCGCCAGCAGCTCCGGGACAGCCAGTCAATTCTCTGGAAACACCATATATTTT

v_call: TRBV2
clone_size: NA
j_call: TRBJ1-5
d_call: TRBD1
cdr3_aa: CASGRTGTREPQHF
cdr3_nt: TGTGCCAGCGGGAGGACAGGGACGAGAGAGCCCCAGCATTTT

v_call: TRBV9
clone_size: NA
j_call: TRBJ1-4
d_call: TRBD1
cdr3_aa: CASSLPGTGEKLFF
cdr3_nt: TGTGCCAGCAGCTTACCAGGGACAGGAGAAAAACTGTTTTTT

v_call: TRBV11-3
clone_size: NA
j_call: TRBJ1-1
d_call: NA
cdr3_aa: CASSLDGQGGTEAFF
cdr3_nt: TGTGCCAGCAGCTTAGATGGGCAGGGAGGGACTGAAGCTTTCTTT

v_call: TRBV27
clone_size: NA
j_call: TRBJ2-3
d_call: NA
cdr3_aa: CASSLSIAAGTDTQYF
cdr3_nt: TGTGCCAGCAGTTTATCCATAGCTGCTGGCACAGATACGCAGTATTTT

v_call: TRBV6-5
clone_size: NA
j_call: TRBJ2-7
d_call: NA
cdr3_aa: CASSPQTYSYEQYF
cdr3_nt: TGTGCCAGCAGTCCACAAACTTATTCCTACGAGCAGTACTTC

v_call: TRBV19
clone_size: medium-sized
j_call: TRBJ2-3
d_call: NA
cdr3_aa: CASRFTASSTDTQYF
cdr3_nt: TGTGCCAGTAGATTTACAGCTTCTAGCACAGATACGCAGTATTTT